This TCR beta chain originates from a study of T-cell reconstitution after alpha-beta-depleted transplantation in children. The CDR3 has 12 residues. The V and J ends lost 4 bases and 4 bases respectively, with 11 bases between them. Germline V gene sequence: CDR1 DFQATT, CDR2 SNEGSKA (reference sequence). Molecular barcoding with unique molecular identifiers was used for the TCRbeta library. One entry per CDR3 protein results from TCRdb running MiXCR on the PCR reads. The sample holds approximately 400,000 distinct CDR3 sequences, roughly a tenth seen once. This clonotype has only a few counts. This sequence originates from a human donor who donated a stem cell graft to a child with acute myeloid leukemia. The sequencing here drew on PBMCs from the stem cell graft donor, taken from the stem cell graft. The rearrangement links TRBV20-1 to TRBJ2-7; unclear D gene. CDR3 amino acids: CSAITPGYEQYF. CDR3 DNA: TGCAGTGCTATAACTCCTGGGTACGAGCAGTACTTC.